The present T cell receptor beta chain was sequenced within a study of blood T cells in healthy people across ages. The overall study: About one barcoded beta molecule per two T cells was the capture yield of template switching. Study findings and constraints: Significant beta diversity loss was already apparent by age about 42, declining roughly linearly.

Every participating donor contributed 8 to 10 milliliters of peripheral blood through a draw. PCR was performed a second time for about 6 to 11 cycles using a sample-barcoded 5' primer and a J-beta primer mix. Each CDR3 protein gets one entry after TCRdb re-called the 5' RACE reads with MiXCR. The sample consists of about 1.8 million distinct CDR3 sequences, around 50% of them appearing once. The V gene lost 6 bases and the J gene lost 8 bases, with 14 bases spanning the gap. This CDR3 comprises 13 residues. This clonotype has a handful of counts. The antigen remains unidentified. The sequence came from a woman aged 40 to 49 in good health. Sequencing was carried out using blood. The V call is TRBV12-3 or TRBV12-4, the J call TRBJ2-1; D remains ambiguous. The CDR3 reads CASSPALYYEQFF. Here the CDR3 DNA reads TGTGCCAGCAGCCCCGCCCTATACTATGAGCAGTTCTTC.